These T cell receptor beta chains were read from a single sample in a study of cytomegalovirus exposure and HLA in healthy donors. The data were produced by immunoSEQ multiplex PCR, yet TCRdb's version contains in-frame clones alone and is incomplete. The data show approximately 140,000 clones, with around 79% seen just once and about 3.1% held by the top ten. Sequences were obtained from PBMCs. These TCRs come from a female donor in good health and CMV-seronegative. CDR3s leave out the opening cysteine and the closing phenylalanine or tryptophan. Fields, in order: V gene, CDR3 protein.

V: TRBV5-4; CDR3: ASSLQGVVSGYT
V: TRBV7-9; CDR3: ASSLEGWTEAF
V: TRBV21-1; CDR3: ASSKRSRRVQETQY
V: TRBV28; CDR3: ASSLGTGGLGTEAF
V: TRBV6-1; CDR3: ASNLGGGNTGELF
V: TRBV6-5; CDR3: ATLGGGGRYEQY
V: TRBV7-2; CDR3: ASSFSWTGGNEQY
V: TRBV2; CDR3: ASSELLASLYEQY
V: TRBV1; CDR3: TSSRKGTSGYNEQF
V: TRBV11-3; CDR3: ASSLCEEENTIY
V: TRBV6-6; CDR3: ASMIAGGVDTQY
V: TRBV28; CDR3: ASSLGSSGFQETQY
V: TRBV28; CDR3: ASMGQGGVEQY
V: TRBV1; CDR3: TSSQEGSGGLGTDTQY
V: TRBV10-3; CDR3: ATSYEENYEQY
V: TRBV2; CDR3: ASSEVRYSNEKLF
V: TRBV5-1; CDR3: ASRLGQGNYEQY
V: TRBV5-1; CDR3: ASSNRQGFTGELF
V: TRBV27; CDR3: ASSSRFRQGRNSPLH
V: TRBV7-2; CDR3: ASSLVGGNEQF
V: TRBV27; CDR3: ASSYKSGQGIGYCYEQY
V: TRBV29-1; CDR3: SVDRGYT
V: TRBV5-1; CDR3: ASSASGTGSVYEQY
V: TRBV28; CDR3: ASSQGGPREKLF
V: TRBV30; CDR3: AWSLGRGDEQY
V: TRBV11-2; CDR3: ASSGLRGSTEAF
V: TRBV4-3; CDR3: ASSLAIEAGELF
V: TRBV10-3; CDR3: AISYHRGRGETQY
V: TRBV11-1; CDR3: ASSFDSMNTEAF
V: TRBV10-3; CDR3: AISGQQGPEAF
V: TRBV20-1; CDR3: SARYYNEQF
V: TRBV29-1; CDR3: SVAGPGLEKLF
V: TRBV30; CDR3: AWSDQSNQPQH
V: TRBV5-1; CDR3: ASSLAREETQY
V: TRBV14; CDR3: ASSPGLAGGPPYEQY
V: TRBV20-1; CDR3: SAGTGDGYT
V: TRBV19; CDR3: ASSSMSRQRGAKYNEQF
V: TRBV5-4; CDR3: ASSPREGGADTQY
V: TRBV6-5; CDR3: ASSYMGQEETQY
V: TRBV11-2; CDR3: ASTMTGEAF
V: TRBV4-3; CDR3: ASSHENQVHCEQY
V: TRBV28; CDR3: ASSSSGTSGRNPHEEQY
V: TRBV7-2; CDR3: ASSSYRDSPLH
V: TRBV10-1; CDR3: ASREQGVTGELF